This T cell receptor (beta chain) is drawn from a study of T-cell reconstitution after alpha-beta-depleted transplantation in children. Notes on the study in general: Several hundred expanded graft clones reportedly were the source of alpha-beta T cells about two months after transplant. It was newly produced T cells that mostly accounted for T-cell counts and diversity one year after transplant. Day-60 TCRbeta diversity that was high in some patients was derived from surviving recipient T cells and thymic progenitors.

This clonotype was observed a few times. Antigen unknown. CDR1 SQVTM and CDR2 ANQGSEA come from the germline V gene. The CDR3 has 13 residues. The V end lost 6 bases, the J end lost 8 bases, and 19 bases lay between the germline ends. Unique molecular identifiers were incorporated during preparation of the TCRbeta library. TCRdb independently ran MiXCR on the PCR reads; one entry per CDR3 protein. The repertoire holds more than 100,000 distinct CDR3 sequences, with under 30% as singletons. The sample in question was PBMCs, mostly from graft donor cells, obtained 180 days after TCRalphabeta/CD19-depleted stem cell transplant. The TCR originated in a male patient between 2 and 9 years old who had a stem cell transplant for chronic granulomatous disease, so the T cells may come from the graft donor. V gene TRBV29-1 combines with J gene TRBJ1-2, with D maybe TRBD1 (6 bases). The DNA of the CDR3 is TGCAGCGTGGAAACTACAGGGATGGGGGGCTACACCTTC. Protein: CSVETTGMGGYTF.